This section outlines one T cell receptor (beta chain) sequence together with its context. The antigen is unknown. Sample donors were healthy Caucasian individuals that came from Russia, aged roughly 6 to 100. Through a sample-barcoded 5' primer and a J-beta primer mix, a second PCR was run for 7 to 11 cycles. TCRdb called the 5' RACE reads again in MiXCR, with one record for every CDR3 protein. Of more than 650,000 distinct CDR3 sequences listed, roughly 20% are singletons. Germline-derived CDR1 and CDR2 are SQVTM and ANQGSEA. J gave up 8 bases and V 7 bases, and 5 bases lay outside the gene matches. The CDR3 sequence is 11 residues long. These data come from a study of blood T cells in healthy people across ages. Notes on the study in general: Leaving the PBMCs unsorted stopped any conclusive comparison of naive versus antigen-experienced cells.

Specimen: blood. The V gene is TRBV29-1, the J gene TRBJ2-1, with 7 bases matching TRBD2. The receptor comes from a man between 65 and 80 years old in good health. Here the CDR3 reads CSARLAHEQFF. DNA for the CDR3: TGCAGCGCTAGACTAGCTCATGAGCAGTTCTTC.